This T cell receptor beta chain was identified during a study of CD8 T cells in ankylosing spondylitis. Study results and limitations: Characteristic, it appeared, of ankylosing spondylitis blood was a TCR beta motif of roughly eight highly homologous variants.

A quantitative 5'-RACE method, one with molecular barcodes, was used to make TCR beta libraries. TCRdb redid the calling of the 5' RACE reads with MiXCR, one entry per CDR3 protein. The sample yields 150,000 to 200,000 distinct CDR3 sequences, roughly 20% seen once. This clonotype was counted ten times or more. What it binds is unknown. Germline lookup yields CDR1 MGHDK and CDR2 SYGVNS. CDR3 length: 12 residues. The V end was cut by 3 bases, the J end by 6 bases, with 6 bases between. The sequenced sample was blood, either unsorted or a sorted T cell fraction (not recorded which). The clonotype comes from a male donor aged 10 to 30 with ankylosing spondylitis or in good health (not recorded which). V is TRBV25-1 and J is TRBJ1-5; the D is unclear. The CDR3 DNA reads TGTGCCAGCAGTGATGCTGGTCAGCCCCAGCATTTT. Translation gives CASSDAGQPQHF.